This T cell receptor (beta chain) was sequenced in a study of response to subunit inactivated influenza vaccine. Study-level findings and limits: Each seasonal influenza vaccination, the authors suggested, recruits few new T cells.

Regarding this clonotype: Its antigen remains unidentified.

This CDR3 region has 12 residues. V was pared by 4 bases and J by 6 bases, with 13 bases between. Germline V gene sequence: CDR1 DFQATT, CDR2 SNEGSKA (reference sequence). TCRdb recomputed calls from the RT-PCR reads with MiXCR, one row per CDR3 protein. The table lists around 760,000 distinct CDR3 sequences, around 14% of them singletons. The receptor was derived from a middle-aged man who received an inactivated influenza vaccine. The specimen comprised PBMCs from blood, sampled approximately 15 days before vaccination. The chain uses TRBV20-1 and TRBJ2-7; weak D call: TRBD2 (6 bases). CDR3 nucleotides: TGCAGTGCTACCTTGGGGAGGCCCGAGCAGTACTTC. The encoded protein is CSATLGRPEQYF.